This TCR beta chain was sequenced in a study of breast tumors, draining lymph nodes, adjacent tissues (dated by TCRdb to the mid-2010s). Broadly, across the study: The study compared TCR beta repertoires across tumor, adjacent nontumor tissue and axillary lymph nodes from breast cancer patients. The study was designed to assess the relationships and possible T-cell exchange between tumor, surrounding tissue and draining lymph node repertoires in human breast cancer. Summary of the overall study and its limitations: Tumor and nontumor tissue repertoires were significantly more similar in luminal-like than in basal-like breast cancer. The conclusion that tumor T cells originate in lymph nodes was framed as consistent with a hypothesis rather than directly demonstrated. T-cell repertoire diversity in tumors was found to be lower than in lymph nodes but higher than in nontumor tissue, and preferential V and J gene usage was observed. The data were judged consistent with most tumor T cells deriving from the lymph node and then expanding within tumor tissue.

The sample was run on an Illumina HiSeq 2000. Multiplex PCR amplification was used to build the TCR beta chain libraries. The amplified TCR beta chain products were analyzed by high-throughput sequencing. Using fastp at Q25 and MiXCR, TCRdb reprocessed the public reads and kept productive beta chains. All rows with the same CDR3 protein become a single entry with the most common DNA and genes. This sample comprises fewer than 25,000 distinct CDR3 sequences, roughly 60% of them detected only once. Jointly, the top ten make up 15% to 20% of the sample. Adjacent samples consisted of nontumor breast tissue surrounding the tumor. This clonotype was found a few times. There is no known antigen for this receptor. No per-base quality is available; no much larger clone lies one base away. The CDR3 numbers 14 residues from cysteine through phenylalanine. The only DNA kept is the CDR3, 42 bases in frame from the first base. The germline V gene (reference sequence) yields PRHDT for CDR1 and FYEKMQ for CDR2. V sheds 2 bases and J sheds 6 bases, leaving 10 bases between their ends.

The receptor's source is a female donor with breast cancer. Some clones in this sample may be carry-over from other donors' samples. This receptor chain uses TRBV13 and TRBJ1-4, with TRBD1 tentatively as D gene (5 bases match). The sequencing sample was made of tumor-adjacent breast tissue. CDR3 sequence: CASSLRQGDEKLFF. The DNA sequence reads TGTGCCAGCAGCTTACGTCAGGGCGATGAAAAACTGTTTTTT.